Following are 28 T cell receptor beta chains from one sample sequenced in a study of cytomegalovirus exposure and HLA in healthy donors. PCR amplification relied on 60 Vbeta primers (plus 13 Jbeta primers). Measured with immunoSEQ multiplex PCR; TCRdb has only the in-frame clones, and not every one. The sample contains about 160,000 clones, about 80% of which appear only once. The sample was PBMCs. All receptors derive from a man between 18 and 35 years old in good health and CMV-seropositive.

This clone was seen only once. The chain recombines TRBV7-2 with TRBJ2-1; 10 positions agree with TRBD1. The germline V gene has CDR1 SGHTA and CDR2 FQGNSA. Trimming cost V 5 bases and J 2 bases; bases outside gene matches: 6. The CDR3 totals 16 residues. The CDR3 sequence is CASSRQGAIPYNEQFF. DNA for the CDR3: TGTGCCAGCAGCCGACAGGGGGCCATCCCCTACAATGAGCAGTTCTTC. The full variable domain, with the rest looked up from reference TRBV7-2 and TRBJ2-1, is GAGVSQSPSNKVTEKGKDVELRCDPISGHTALYWYRQSLGQGLEFLIYFQGNSAPDKSGLPSDRFSAERTGGSVSTLTIQRTQQEDSAVYLCASSRQGAIPYNEQFFGPGTRLTVL.

CDR3: CASSLDYPRGYEQYF. The CDR3 coding sequence is TGTGCCAGCAGCTTAGATTACCCCCGCGGCTACGAGCAGTACTTC. The chain joins TRBV7-9 to TRBJ2-7; D is ambiguous. CDR1 and CDR2 from the germline V gene are SEHNR and FQNEAQ (reference sequence). The V end was cut by 1 base, the J end by 3 bases, with 13 bases between. This CDR3 region has 15 residues.

The chain is built from TRBV10-3 and TRBJ2-3; TRBD2 matches at 7 bases. The CDR3 has 16 residues. Germline CDR1 reads ENHRY; CDR2 reads SYGVKD. The J segment lost 0 bases and the V segment lost 1 base, leaving 4 bases of the junction unmatched. DNA of the CDR3: TGTGCCATCAGTGAGTTGGGGACTACTAGCACAGATACGCAGTATTTT. Protein sequence: CAISELGTTSTDTQYF.

The CDR3 DNA follows: TGTGCCAGCAGCTGGGGCTTCGCAACTAATGAAAAACTGTTTTTT. It codes for CASSWGFATNEKLFF. The chain employs TRBV5-6 and TRBJ1-4; possible D gene TRBD1, 5 bases. The CDR3 loop spans 15 amino acids. Germline CDR1 is SGHDT and CDR2 is YYEEEE. V dropped 3 bases and J dropped 0 bases, with 9 bases sitting between them.

The chain joins TRBV27 to TRBJ1-6, with D possibly TRBD1 on 6 matching bases. In germline, CDR1 is MNHEY, CDR2 SMNVEV (reference sequence). Trimming left V 5 bases short and J 7 bases short, with 15 bases between. This CDR3 spans 15 amino acids. For the CDR3, the DNA is TGTGCCAGCAGTCCCTCTTCAGGGGCGAATTCACCCCTCCACTTT. Translated: CASSPSSGANSPLHF.

The chain joins TRBV7-6 to TRBJ2-5; maybe TRBD2 (7 bases). The V gene lost 5 bases and the J gene lost 5 bases, with 18 bases spanning the gap. The germline CDR1 and CDR2 sequences are SGHVS and FNYEAQ. This CDR3 region has 15 residues. The CDR3 bases are TGTGCCAGCAGCCTTAACCCGGGGGGCCGGGAGACCCAGTACTTC. It is translated as CASSLNPGGRETQYF. The full variable domain, in which reference TRBV7-6 and TRBJ2-5 provide the parts outside the CDR3, is GAGVSQSPRYKVTKRGQDVALRCDPISGHVSLYWYRQALGQGPEFLTYFNYEAQQDKSGLPNDRFSAERPEGSISTLTIQRTEQRDSAMYRCASSLNPGGRETQYFGPGTRLLVL.

The chain recombines TRBV29-1 with TRBJ2-1; weak D call: TRBD2 (6 bases). Germline assignment: CDR1 SQVTM and CDR2 ANQGSEA. V was clipped by 8 bases and J by 5 bases, with 10 bases between them. CDR3 length: 11 residues. CDR3 in DNA: TGCAGCTCAACGGGGGACAATGAGCAGTTCTTC. Translation gives CSSTGDNEQFF.

V is TRBV7-2 and J is TRBJ2-5; D not resolved. Trimming cost V 2 bases and J 2 bases, with 3 bases left between them. CDR3 length equals 12 residues. Germline V CDR1 and CDR2: SGHTA, FQGNSA. This chain's CDR3 is CASSLLQETQYF. CDR3 in DNA: TGTGCCAGCAGCTTACTTCAAGAGACCCAGTACTTC.

This clone was counted a few times. The V gene is TRBV14, the J gene TRBJ2-6; D remains ambiguous. CDR1 and CDR2 from the germline V gene are SGHDN and FVKESK. V was clipped by 4 bases and J by 3 bases, with 4 bases between them. CDR3 size: 13 residues. CDR3 sequence: CASSPRGANVLTF. CDR3 in DNA: TGTGCCAGCAGCCCGCGTGGGGCCAACGTCCTGACTTTC.

The rearrangement links TRBV29-1 to TRBJ2-5; 11 positions agree with TRBD2. The J call may not be correct, given that the DNA end is closer to TRBJ2-7. Germline CDR1 SQVTM, CDR2 ANQGSEA. The CDR3 has 14 amino acids. The DNA for the CDR3 is TGCAGCGTTGGAACGACTAGCGGGACCTCCGAGCAGTACTTC. This encodes CSVGTTSGTSEQYF.

This chain uses TRBV5-4 with TRBJ1-2, with D possibly TRBD1 on 6 matching bases. This CDR3 has 14 amino acids. The V gene's germline CDR1 is SGHNT and CDR2 YYREEE (reference sequence). Trimming removed 4 bases from V and 0 bases from J, with 10 bases in between. The CDR3 DNA reads as TGTGCCAGCAGCCCCAGGGGTACTAACTATGGCTACACCTTC. Protein sequence: CASSPRGTNYGYTF.

The rearrangement uses TRBV19 and TRBJ1-5; D is unclear. The CDR3 runs to 13 residues. Germline V gene data show CDR1 as LNHDA and CDR2 as SQIVND (reference sequence). Trimming stripped 6 bases from V and 7 bases from J, with 13 bases between. CDR3 nucleotide sequence: TGTGCCAGTAGCATCCAGGTAGCGCAGCCCCAGCATTTT. This gives the protein CASSIQVAQPQHF.

The CDR3 coding sequence is TGTGCCAGCGCTGGGAGGACTAGCGGGAGCAGTGAGCAGTTCTTC. It yields the protein CASAGRTSGSSEQFF. The V gene is TRBV19, the J gene TRBJ2-1; 13 bases map to TRBD2. This CDR3 comprises 15 residues. The germline gives CDR1 LNHDA, CDR2 SQIVND (reference sequence). The V gene end was trimmed by 9 bases and the J gene end by 9 bases; junction bases not matched to a gene: 11.

The chain carries TRBV7-9 and TRBJ2-3, with TRBD2 identical over 8 bases. J gave up 2 bases and V 2 bases, and 6 bases lay outside the gene matches. The V gene's germline CDR1 is SEHNR and CDR2 FQNEAQ (reference sequence). This CDR3 region has 16 residues. As DNA, the CDR3 is TGTGCCAGCAGCTTAAATGCGGGGGGAACCACAGATACGCAGTATTTT. This gives the protein CASSLNAGGTTDTQYF.

The chain has TRBV27 and TRBJ1-1, with 7 nucleotides matching TRBD1. The CDR3 length is 15 residues. J lost 5 bases, V lost 8 bases, and 14 bases had no gene match. Looked up from germline, CDR1 is MNHEY and CDR2 is SMNVEV (reference sequence). CDR3 region: CASFFDREVFTEAFF. CDR3 DNA: TGTGCCAGCTTTTTCGACAGGGAGGTATTTACTGAAGCTTTCTTT.

The chain links TRBV13 to TRBJ2-1, with D hard to call. Trimming pared 0 bases from V and 3 bases from J, leaving 6 bases between. Germline V gene sequence: CDR1 PRHDT, CDR2 FYEKMQ (reference sequence). This CDR3 is built from 14 residues. The CDR3, as DNA: TGTGCCAGCAGCTTAGGGACTCACTACAATGAGCAGTTCTTC. Translating it yields CASSLGTHYNEQFF.

The rearrangement links TRBV9 to TRBJ2-3, with a tentative D call TRBD1 (5 bases). The germline gives CDR1 SGDLS, CDR2 YYNGEE. CDR3 length: 14 amino acids. The V gene lost 4 bases and the J gene lost 4 bases, with 13 bases spanning the gap. Written as DNA, the CDR3 is TGTGCCAGCAGCCCACAGGTAGGGCCAGATACGCAGTATTTT. Translating gives CASSPQVGPDTQYF.

This rearrangement joins TRBV9 to TRBJ2-7, with 7 bases that match TRBD1. This CDR3 has 15 amino acids. After removal of 3 bases from V and 0 bases from J, the junction contained 6 bases not matched to a gene. The V gene's germline CDR1 is SGDLS and CDR2 YYNGEE. The CDR3 loop reads CASSAGGQNSYEQYF. For the CDR3, the DNA is TGTGCCAGCAGCGCAGGGGGACAGAACTCCTACGAGCAGTACTTC. The variable domain in full, with the rest retrieved from reference TRBV9 and TRBJ2-7, is DSGVTQTPKHLITATGQRVTLRCSPRSGDLSVYWYQQSLDQGLQFLIQYYNGEERAKGNILERFSAQQFPDLHSELNLSSLELGDSALYFCASSAGGQNSYEQYFGPGTRLTVT.

This clone was picked up one time. The chain recombines TRBV27 with TRBJ2-1; TRBD1 aligns across 9 bases. The trim removed 4 bases at V and 14 bases at J, leaving 9 bases unmatched. The CDR3 has 13 amino acids. The germline gives CDR1 MNHEY, CDR2 SMNVEV (reference sequence). For the CDR3, the DNA is TGTGCCAGCAGTTCCCCCGGGGACAGGGTCGAGTTCTTC. Translating gives CASSSPGDRVEFF.

This clone was picked up a small number of times. The chain joins TRBV7-9 to TRBJ1-5; D is undetermined. The CDR3 has 14 amino acids. From germline, CDR1 is SEHNR and CDR2 FQNEAQ (reference sequence). Trimming cost V 5 bases and J 7 bases, with 15 bases left between them. Here the CDR3 DNA reads TGTGCCAGCAGCGCCACGGGTATCGGGCAGCCCCAGCATTTT. Its protein is CASSATGIGQPQHF.

This clone appeared a few times. This chain connects TRBV7-9 to TRBJ2-7, with unresolved D. The germline V gene has CDR1 SEHNR and CDR2 FQNEAQ (reference sequence). CDR3 size: 12 residues. Trimming removed 6 bases from V and 5 bases from J, with 11 bases in between. CDR3 DNA: TGTGCCAGCAGGTACCTGGGCGACGAGCAGTACTTC. Translating gives CASRYLGDEQYF. Looking up the rest from reference TRBV7-9 and TRBJ2-7 gives the full variable domain: DTGVSQNPRHKITKRGQNVTFRCDPISEHNRLYWYRQTLGQGPEFLTYFQNEAQLEKSRLLSDRFSAERPKGSFSTLEIQRTEQGDSAMYLCASRYLGDEQYFGPGTRLTVT.

The V and J genes are TRBV7-9 and TRBJ1-2; D is unresolved. The germline V and J ends were trimmed by 4 bases and 4 bases, with 10 bases remaining between them. The CDR3 consists of 13 residues. From germline, CDR1 is SEHNR and CDR2 FQNEAQ (reference sequence). The CDR3 is CASSSAGGYGYTF. DNA of the CDR3: TGTGCCAGCAGCTCCGCAGGAGGCTATGGCTACACCTTC.

J is TRBJ1-5 and V is TRBV11-2, with 8 nucleotides matching TRBD1. CDR3 length: 15 amino acids. The germline gives CDR1 SGHAT, CDR2 FQNNGV. V dropped 5 bases and J dropped 3; count of bases not matched to a gene: 6. The CDR3 loop reads CASSPTGAYNQPQHF. CDR3 nucleotide sequence: TGTGCCAGCAGCCCGACAGGGGCGTACAATCAGCCCCAGCATTTT.

CDR3 coding DNA: TGTGCCAGCAGTTTAGGGACAGGGGCCTACGAGCAGTACTTC. Amino acids: CASSLGTGAYEQYF. V is TRBV27 and J is TRBJ2-7, with 10 bases matching TRBD1. Trimming removed 2 bases from V and 2 bases from J; junction bases left unmatched: 0. The CDR3 is 14 residues long. Germline V gives CDR1 MNHEY, CDR2 SMNVEV (reference sequence).

V usage is TRBV6-1 and J usage is TRBJ2-7; 9 bases agree with TRBD1. The CDR3 is made up of 14 amino acids. V gave up 6 bases and J gave up 5 bases; unmatched junction bases: 8. CDR1 MNHNS and CDR2 SASEGT come from the germline V gene. The DNA of the CDR3 is TGTGCCAGCAGGTCCGGGACAGGGCTTCACGAGCAGTACTTC. Protein sequence: CASRSGTGLHEQYF.

This clone was counted a few times. The identical CDR3 is also encoded by other nucleotide sequences in the sample. This chain connects TRBV5-6 to TRBJ2-1, with D unclear. The germline CDR1 and CDR2 sequences are SGHDT and YYEEEE. Trimming took off 2 bases at V and 5 bases at J, with 11 bases between the two ends. The CDR3 covers 14 residues. The CDR3 DNA follows: TGTGCCAGCAGCTTCCTAAGCGAGAACAATGAGCAGTTCTTC. Translation gives CASSFLSENNEQFF.

The chain uses TRBV5-6 and TRBJ2-6; 7 bases fit TRBD2. V lost 5 bases to trimming and J lost 0 bases; unmatched junction nucleotides: 11. The CDR3 is made up of 18 amino acids. Germline values: CDR1 SGHDT, CDR2 YYEEEE. CDR3 in DNA: TGTGCCAGCAGGCACCGACTAGCCGTAATCTCTGGGGCCAACGTCCTGACTTTC. It specifies CASRHRLAVISGANVLTF.

The gene calls are TRBV6-1 and TRBJ2-5; TRBD2 agrees at 10 bases. The junction had 5 bases not matched to a gene; V was cut back by 7 bases and J by 0 bases. This CDR3 comprises 15 residues. The germline CDR1 and CDR2 sequences are MNHNS and SASEGT. The chain's CDR3 is CASTGSGRYQETQYF. In DNA, the CDR3 is TGTGCCAGCACTGGTAGCGGGAGGTACCAAGAGACCCAGTACTTC.